The sequence of this T cell receptor (beta chain) was determined in a study of shared clonotypes between healthy human individuals. Study observations and caveats: The generation probabilities recorded for non-shared clonotypes fell below those of clonotypes shared by all four donors. Apart from blood, nothing was sampled; tissue repertoires likely differ. Memory subsets generally showed smaller estimated richness than naive subsets did.

An even split of each subset's genomic DNA across several immunoSEQ plates was performed. Sequenced by immunoSEQ multiplex PCR; TCRdb stores in-frame clones only, minus some. This table has some 1,400,000 clones, about 96% appearing once. Concerning this clone itself: Its antigen is still unknown. Different DNA sequences within this sample yield the same CDR3.

Germline loops: CDR1 SEHNR, CDR2 FQNEAQ (reference sequence). Trimming took 5 bases from V and 3 from J, leaving 5 bases between them. There are 11 residues in the CDR3. The origin of this receptor is a man aged 25-45 years in good health. The V and J genes are TRBV7-9 and TRBJ2-7; D is ambiguous. The sequenced material came from naive CD4+ T cells sorted from blood. Regarding subset: CD45RA+ positively selected. The CDR3 reads CASSHSYEQYF. CDR3 in DNA: TGTGCCAGCAGCCACAGCTACGAGCAGTACTTC.